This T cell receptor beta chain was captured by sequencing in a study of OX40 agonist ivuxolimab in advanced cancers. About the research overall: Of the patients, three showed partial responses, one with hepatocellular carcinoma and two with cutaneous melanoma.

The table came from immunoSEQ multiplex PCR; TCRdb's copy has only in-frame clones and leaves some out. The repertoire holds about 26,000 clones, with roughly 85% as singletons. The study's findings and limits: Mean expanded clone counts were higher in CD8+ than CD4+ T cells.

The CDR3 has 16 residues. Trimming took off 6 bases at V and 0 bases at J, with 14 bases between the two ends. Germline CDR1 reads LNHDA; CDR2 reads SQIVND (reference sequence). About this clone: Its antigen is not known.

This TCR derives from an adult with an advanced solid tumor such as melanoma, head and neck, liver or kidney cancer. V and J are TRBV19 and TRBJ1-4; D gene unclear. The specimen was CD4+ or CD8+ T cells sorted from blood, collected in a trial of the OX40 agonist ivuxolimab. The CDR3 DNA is TGTGCCAGTAGCGGGTGGGCATTCCCAACTAATGAAAAACTGTTTTTT. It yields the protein CASSGWAFPTNEKLFF.